The 12 T cell receptor beta chains below come from one sample, sequenced in a study of PD-L1 blockade in urothelial cancer. Regarding time point: pretreatment peripheral blood. The assay was immunoSEQ multiplex PCR, and TCRdb's table has in-frame clones only and misses some. The table lists about 50,000 clones, around nine tenths of them singletons. Source: PBMCs, taken around atezolizumab (anti-PD-L1) treatment. These receptors originate from a woman aged 60-70 years with urothelial cancer.

This rearrangement joins TRBV5-1 to TRBJ2-3; the match to TRBD2 covers 12 bases. The ends lost 4 bases at V and 1 base at J; junction bases unmatched: 4. Germline CDR1 is SGHRS and CDR2 is YFSETQ. The CDR3 is 16 amino acids. As DNA, the CDR3 is TGCGCCAGCAGCCCGGGACTAGCGGGCCGCACAGATACGCAGTATTTT. It specifies CASSPGLAGRTDTQYF.

This clone has a handful of counts. The chain has TRBV7-9 and TRBJ2-1; TRBD1 matches at 8 bases. Germline assignment: CDR1 SEHNR and CDR2 FQNEAQ (reference sequence). V lost 5 bases to trimming and J lost 7 bases; unmatched junction nucleotides: 7. There are 14 residues in the CDR3. The CDR3, as DNA: TGTGCCAGCAGCATGAGACAGGGGTGGAATGAGCAGTTCTTC. Its translation: CASSMRQGWNEQFF. Using reference TRBV7-9 and TRBJ2-1 for the parts outside the CDR3, the full variable domain is DTGVSQNPRHKITKRGQNVTFRCDPISEHNRLYWYRQTLGQGPEFLTYFQNEAQLEKSRLLSDRFSAERPKGSFSTLEIQRTEQGDSAMYLCASSMRQGWNEQFFGPGTRLTVL.

V usage is TRBV5-6 and J usage is TRBJ2-7; 12 bases align to TRBD1. The CDR3 loop spans 16 amino acids. V shed 4 bases and J 4 bases; nucleotides not matched to a gene: 9. The germline V gene has CDR1 SGHDT and CDR2 YYEEEE. CDR3 coding DNA: TGTGCCAGCAGCATCCCCGGGACAGGGGGCGGGTACGAGCAGTACTTC. It specifies CASSIPGTGGGYEQYF.

J is TRBJ1-2 and V is TRBV2; TRBD1 aligns across 7 bases. CDR3 length: 14 amino acids. V shed 7 bases and J 3 bases; nucleotides not matched to a gene: 8. From germline, CDR1 is SNHLY and CDR2 FYNNEI. CDR3 sequence: CASKTQGFDYGYTF. DNA of the CDR3: TGTGCCAGCAAGACACAGGGGTTTGACTATGGCTACACCTTC.

This chain links TRBV6-6 with TRBJ2-1; 11 bases are shared with TRBD2. The trim removed 5 bases at V and 8 bases at J, leaving 8 bases unmatched. Germline CDR1 reads MNHNY; CDR2 reads SVGAGI (reference sequence). This CDR3 is 15 amino acids long. CDR3 nucleotides: TGTGCCAGCAGTCAAGGGACTAGCGGAAGGGATGAGCAGTTCTTC. This gives the protein CASSQGTSGRDEQFF.

Concerning this clone: Other DNA variants within this sample encode the same CDR3. The rearrangement uses TRBV12-5 and TRBJ1-6; D uncertain. V was clipped by 7 bases and J by 0 bases, with 13 bases between them. There are 16 residues in the CDR3. The germline V gene encodes CDR1 LGHNT and CDR2 FRNRAP. CDR3 protein: CASASTGSSYNSPLHF. As DNA, the CDR3 is TGTGCTAGTGCCTCGACTGGGAGCTCCTATAATTCACCCCTCCACTTT.

V is TRBV2 and J is TRBJ1-3; a weak D match, TRBD1 (5 bases). The V and J ends lost 10 bases and 1 base respectively, with 11 bases between them. CDR1 is SNHLY and CDR2 is FYNNEI in the germline V gene. The CDR3 has 13 amino acids. The CDR3 region is CATRDWSGNTIYF. In nucleotides, the CDR3 is TGTGCCACCCGGGACTGGTCTGGAAACACCATATATTTT.

This chain connects TRBV6-5 to TRBJ2-7, with D perhaps TRBD2 (5 bases). Deletions cut 1 base from V and 6 bases from J, with 7 bases between. The CDR3 contains 12 residues. Germline V CDR1 and CDR2: MNHEY, SVGAGI. This CDR3 is CASSYFEGEQYF. DNA of the CDR3: TGTGCCAGCAGTTACTTCGAGGGCGAGCAGTACTTC.

This chain uses TRBV6-5 with TRBJ2-1; 9 nucleotides line up with TRBD2. Trimming took 6 bases from V and 2 from J; bases not matched to a gene: 5. From germline, CDR1 is MNHEY and CDR2 SVGAGI. The CDR3 contains 15 residues. The CDR3 sequence: CASSPAGGPYNEQFF. For the CDR3, the DNA is TGTGCCAGCAGCCCGGCGGGAGGGCCCTACAATGAGCAGTTCTTC.

This clone was seen a few times. The chain employs TRBV5-1 and TRBJ2-1, with 7 bases that match TRBD2. The V segment lost 1 base and the J segment 2 bases; nucleotides outside the gene matches: 3. CDR1 is SGHRS and CDR2 is YFSETQ in the germline V gene. CDR3 size: 15 residues. The CDR3 DNA sequence: TGCGCCAGCAGCTTGACTAGCGTAACCTACAATGAGCAGTTCTTC. This gives the protein CASSLTSVTYNEQFF.

The CDR3 DNA sequence: TGTGCCAGCAGCTTAGAAGGTACTAGCGGTCAAGAGACCCAGTACTTC. This sequence encodes CASSLEGTSGQETQYF. This chain connects TRBV7-9 to TRBJ2-5; 8 bases line up with TRBD2. V was pared by 1 base and J by 2 bases, with 6 bases of the junction left unmatched. The CDR3 loop spans 16 amino acids. Germline V lookup: CDR1 SEHNR, CDR2 FQNEAQ (reference sequence).

The chain links TRBV4-3 to TRBJ1-4; no clear D. The V end was cut by 0 bases, the J end by 8 bases, with 13 bases between. CDR1 is LGHNA and CDR2 is YSLEER in the germline V gene. The CDR3 loop spans 15 amino acids. The CDR3 sequence: CASSQDPRRGEKLFF. DNA of the CDR3: TGCGCCAGCAGCCAAGACCCTAGAAGAGGGGAAAAACTGTTTTTT.